Below are 2 T cell receptor beta chains sequenced from a single sample in a study of T cells in Graves' hyperthyroidism and ophthalmopathy. Amplification targeted TCR beta CDR3 regions from RNA transcripts. HTBI primers drove first-round RT-PCR of the TCR CDR3. One entry per CDR3 protein results from TCRdb running MiXCR on the multiplex PCR reads. This table holds approximately 420,000 distinct CDR3 sequences, 15% found once. Source material: blood. Receptors were obtained from a woman aged 30 to 39 with Graves' hyperthyroidism.

This clonotype has just a few counts. The chain couples TRBV20-1 to TRBJ2-5; 11 bases line up with TRBD2. The CDR3 has 14 amino acids. The V segment lost 5 bases and the J segment 2 bases; nucleotides outside the gene matches: 4. Germline V CDR1 and CDR2: DFQATT, SNEGSKA (reference sequence). CDR3 nucleotides: TGCAGTGCTGGCTGGACTAGCGGGCAAGAGACCCAGTACTTC. Protein sequence: CSAGWTSGQETQYF.

The table lists this clonotype with many counts. The chain combines TRBV28 with TRBJ1-5, with 9 positions matching TRBD1. With V trimmed by 6 bases and J by 4 bases, 1 base remained unmatched. CDR1 is MDHEN, CDR2 SYDVKM, per germline. The CDR3 totals 13 residues. The CDR3 region has the DNA TGTGCCAGCAGGACAGGGGGAAATCAGCCCCAGCATTTT. Its protein is CASRTGGNQPQHF.